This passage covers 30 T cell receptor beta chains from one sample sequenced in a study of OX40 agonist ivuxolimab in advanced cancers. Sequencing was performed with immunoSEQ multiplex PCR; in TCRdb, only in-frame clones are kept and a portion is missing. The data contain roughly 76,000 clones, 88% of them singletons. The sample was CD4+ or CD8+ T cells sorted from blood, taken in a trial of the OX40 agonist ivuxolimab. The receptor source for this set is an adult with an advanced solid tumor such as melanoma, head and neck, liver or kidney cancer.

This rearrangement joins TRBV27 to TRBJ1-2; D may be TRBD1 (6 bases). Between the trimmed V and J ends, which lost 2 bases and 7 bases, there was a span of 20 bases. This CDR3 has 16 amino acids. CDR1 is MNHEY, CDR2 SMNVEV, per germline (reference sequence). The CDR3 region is CASSLGGRGFLSGYTF. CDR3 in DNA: TGTGCCAGCAGTTTAGGAGGCAGGGGATTCCTCTCTGGCTACACCTTC.

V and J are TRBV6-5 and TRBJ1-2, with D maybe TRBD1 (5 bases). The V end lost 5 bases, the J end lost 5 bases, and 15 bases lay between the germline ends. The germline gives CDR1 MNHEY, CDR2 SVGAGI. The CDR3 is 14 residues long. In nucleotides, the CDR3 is TGTGCCAGCAGTCCACGGGGGACGGAGTATGGCTACACCTTC. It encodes CASSPRGTEYGYTF.

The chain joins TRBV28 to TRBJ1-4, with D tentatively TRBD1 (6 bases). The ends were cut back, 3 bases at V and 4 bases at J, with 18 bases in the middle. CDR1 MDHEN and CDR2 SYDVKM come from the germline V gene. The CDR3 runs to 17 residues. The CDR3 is CASSFPTGLLDNEKLFF. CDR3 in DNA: TGTGCCAGCAGTTTCCCCACAGGGCTCCTCGATAATGAAAAACTGTTTTTT.

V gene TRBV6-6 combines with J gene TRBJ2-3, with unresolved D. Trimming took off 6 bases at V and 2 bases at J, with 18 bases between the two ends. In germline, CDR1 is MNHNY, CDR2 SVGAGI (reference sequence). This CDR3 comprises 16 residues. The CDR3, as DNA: TGTGCCAGCAGGTCCCCCTTGGCGGTAAACACAGATACGCAGTATTTT. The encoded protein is CASRSPLAVNTDTQYF.

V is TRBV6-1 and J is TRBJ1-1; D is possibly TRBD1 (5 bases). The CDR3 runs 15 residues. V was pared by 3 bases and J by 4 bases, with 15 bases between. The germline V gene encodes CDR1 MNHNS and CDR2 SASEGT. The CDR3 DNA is TGTGCCAGCAGTGACTTACAGGATTTGTTCACTGAAGCTTTCTTT. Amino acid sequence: CASSDLQDLFTEAFF.

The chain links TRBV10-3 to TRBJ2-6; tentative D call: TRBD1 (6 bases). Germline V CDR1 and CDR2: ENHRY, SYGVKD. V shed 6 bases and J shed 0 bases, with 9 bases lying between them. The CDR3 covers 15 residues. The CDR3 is CAIRQGSSGANVLTF. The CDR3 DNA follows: TGTGCCATCAGACAGGGTAGCTCTGGGGCCAACGTCCTGACTTTC.

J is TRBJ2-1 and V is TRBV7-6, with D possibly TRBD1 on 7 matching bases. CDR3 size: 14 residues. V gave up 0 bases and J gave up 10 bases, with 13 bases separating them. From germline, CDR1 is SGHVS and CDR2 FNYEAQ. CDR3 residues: CASSLAVSGGEQFF. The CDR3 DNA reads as TGTGCCAGCAGCTTAGCGGTCTCAGGGGGGGAGCAGTTCTTC.

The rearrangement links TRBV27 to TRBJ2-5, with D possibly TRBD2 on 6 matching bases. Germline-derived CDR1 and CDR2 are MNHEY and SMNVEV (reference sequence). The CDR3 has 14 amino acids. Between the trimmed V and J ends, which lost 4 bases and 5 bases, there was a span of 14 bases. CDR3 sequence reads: CASSSARGVETQYF. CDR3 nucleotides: TGTGCCAGCAGTTCGGCGCGGGGCGTGGAGACCCAGTACTTC.

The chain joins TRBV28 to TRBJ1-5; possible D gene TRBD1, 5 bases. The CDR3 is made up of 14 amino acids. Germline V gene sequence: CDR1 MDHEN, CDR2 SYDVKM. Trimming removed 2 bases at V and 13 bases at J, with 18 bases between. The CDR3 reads CASSLGTAGSTQHF. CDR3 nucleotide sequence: TGTGCCAGCAGTTTAGGGACGGCCGGTTCGACTCAGCATTTT. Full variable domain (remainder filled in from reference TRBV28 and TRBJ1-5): DVKVTQSSRYLVKRTGEKVFLECVQDMDHENMFWYRQDPGLGLRLIYFSYDVKMKEKGDIPEGYSVSREKKERFSLILESASTNQTSMYLCASSLGTAGSTQHFGDGTRLSIL.

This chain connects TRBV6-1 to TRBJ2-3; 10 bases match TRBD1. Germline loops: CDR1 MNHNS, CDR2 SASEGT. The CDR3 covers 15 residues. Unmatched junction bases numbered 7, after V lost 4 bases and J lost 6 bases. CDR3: CASSGQGASADTQYF. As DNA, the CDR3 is TGTGCCAGCAGTGGACAGGGGGCTTCGGCGGATACGCAGTATTTT.

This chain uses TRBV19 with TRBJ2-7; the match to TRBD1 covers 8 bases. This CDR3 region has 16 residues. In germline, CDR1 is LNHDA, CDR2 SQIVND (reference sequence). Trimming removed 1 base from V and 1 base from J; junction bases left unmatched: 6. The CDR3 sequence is CASSIAPGTGSYEQYF. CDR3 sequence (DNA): TGTGCCAGTAGTATAGCGCCCGGGACAGGATCCTACGAGCAGTACTTC.

In DNA, the CDR3 is TGTGCCAGCAGCTTATCGCCAGGGTCCTACGAGCAGTACTTC. This gives the protein CASSLSPGSYEQYF. The rearrangement links TRBV7-2 to TRBJ2-7; the D gene is possibly TRBD1 (5 bases). CDR3 size: 14 residues. CDR1 is SGHTA, CDR2 FQGNSA, per germline. Trimming shortened V by 2 bases and J by 1 base, and 9 bases separated the two germline ends.

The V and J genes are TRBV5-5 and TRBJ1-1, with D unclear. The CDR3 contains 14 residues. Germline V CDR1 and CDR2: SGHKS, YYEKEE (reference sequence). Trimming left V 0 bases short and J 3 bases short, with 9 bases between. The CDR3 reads CASSLAPDYTEAFF. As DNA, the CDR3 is TGTGCCAGCAGCTTGGCTCCGGACTACACTGAAGCTTTCTTT.

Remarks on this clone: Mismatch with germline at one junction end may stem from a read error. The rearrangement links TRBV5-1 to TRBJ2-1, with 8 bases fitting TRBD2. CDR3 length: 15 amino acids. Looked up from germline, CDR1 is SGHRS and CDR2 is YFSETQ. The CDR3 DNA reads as TGTGCCAGCAGCTCAACGACCGGGACTAGAGATGAGCAGTTCTTC. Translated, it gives CASSSTTGTRDEQFF.

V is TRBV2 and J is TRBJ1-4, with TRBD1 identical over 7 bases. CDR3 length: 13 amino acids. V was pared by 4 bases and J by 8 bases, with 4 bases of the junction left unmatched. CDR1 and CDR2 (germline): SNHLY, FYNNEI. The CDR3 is CASSGQGKEKLFF. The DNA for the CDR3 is TGTGCCAGCAGTGGACAGGGAAAGGAAAAACTGTTTTTT.

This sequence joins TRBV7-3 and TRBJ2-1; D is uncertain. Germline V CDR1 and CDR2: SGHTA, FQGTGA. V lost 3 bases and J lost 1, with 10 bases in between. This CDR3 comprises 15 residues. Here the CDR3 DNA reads TGTGCCAGCAGCTTGGGCGGCACTTCCTACAATGAGCAGTTCTTC. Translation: CASSLGGTSYNEQFF. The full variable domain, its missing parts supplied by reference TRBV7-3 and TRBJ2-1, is GAGVSQTPSNKVTEKGKYVELRCDPISGHTALYWYRQSLGQGPEFLIYFQGTGAADDSGLPNDRFFAVRPEGSVSTLKIQRTERGDSAVYLCASSLGGTSYNEQFFGPGTRLTVL.

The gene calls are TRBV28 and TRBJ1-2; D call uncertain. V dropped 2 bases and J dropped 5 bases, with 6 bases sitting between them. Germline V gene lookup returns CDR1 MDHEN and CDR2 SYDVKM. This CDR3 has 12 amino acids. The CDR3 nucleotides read TGTGCCAGCAGTTTAGGGGAATATGGCTACACCTTC. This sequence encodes CASSLGEYGYTF.

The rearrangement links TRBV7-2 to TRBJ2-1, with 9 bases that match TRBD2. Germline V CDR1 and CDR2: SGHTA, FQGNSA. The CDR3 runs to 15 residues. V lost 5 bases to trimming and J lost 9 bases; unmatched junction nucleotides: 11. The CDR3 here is CASSPIAGDGTEQFF. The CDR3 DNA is TGTGCCAGCAGCCCGATAGCGGGAGACGGTACTGAGCAGTTCTTC.

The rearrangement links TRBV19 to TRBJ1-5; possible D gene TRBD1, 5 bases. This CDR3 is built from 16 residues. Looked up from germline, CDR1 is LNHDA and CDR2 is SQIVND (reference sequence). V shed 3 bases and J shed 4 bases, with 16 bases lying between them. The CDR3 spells CASSIDVSGKNQPQHF. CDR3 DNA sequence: TGTGCCAGTAGTATTGATGTGTCAGGGAAGAATCAGCCCCAGCATTTT.

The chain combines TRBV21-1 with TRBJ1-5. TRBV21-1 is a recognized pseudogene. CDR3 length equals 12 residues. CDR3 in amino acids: CASSKASWPQHF. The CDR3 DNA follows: TGTGCCAGCAGCAAAGCATCCTGGCCCCAGCATTTT.

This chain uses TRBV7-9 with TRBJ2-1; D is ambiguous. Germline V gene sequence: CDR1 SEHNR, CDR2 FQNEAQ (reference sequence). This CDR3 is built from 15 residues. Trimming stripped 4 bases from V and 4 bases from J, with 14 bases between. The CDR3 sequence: CASSSPATDYNEQFF. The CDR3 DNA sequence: TGTGCCAGCAGCTCCCCTGCGACTGATTACAATGAGCAGTTCTTC.

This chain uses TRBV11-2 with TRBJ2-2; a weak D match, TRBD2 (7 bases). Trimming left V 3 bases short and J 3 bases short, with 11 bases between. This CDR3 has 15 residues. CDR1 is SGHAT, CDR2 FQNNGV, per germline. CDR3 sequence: CASSLGGADTGELFF. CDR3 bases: TGTGCCAGCAGCTTGGGGGGGGCCGACACCGGGGAGCTGTTTTTT.

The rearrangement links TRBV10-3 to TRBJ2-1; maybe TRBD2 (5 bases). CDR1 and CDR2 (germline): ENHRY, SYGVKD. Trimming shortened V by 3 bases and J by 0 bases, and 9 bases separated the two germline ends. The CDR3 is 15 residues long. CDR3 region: CAISDIASSYNEQFF. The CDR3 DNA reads TGTGCCATCAGTGACATAGCGAGCTCCTACAATGAGCAGTTCTTC.

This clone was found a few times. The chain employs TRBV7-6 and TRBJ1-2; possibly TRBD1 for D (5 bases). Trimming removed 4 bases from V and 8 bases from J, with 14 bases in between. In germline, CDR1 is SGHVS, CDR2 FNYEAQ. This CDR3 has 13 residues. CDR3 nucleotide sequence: TGTGCCAGCAGCTCGGTCGGGGGAGGCGGCTACACCTTC. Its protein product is CASSSVGGGGYTF.

The chain's CDR3 is CASSLTGTGHDTQYF. CDR3 in DNA: TGTGCCAGCAGCTTAACCGGGACAGGGCACGATACGCAGTATTTT. The V and J genes are TRBV7-9 and TRBJ2-3; 9 bases align to TRBD1. Germline V gene sequence: CDR1 SEHNR, CDR2 FQNEAQ (reference sequence). This CDR3 contains 15 residues. V dropped 2 bases and J dropped 6; count of bases not matched to a gene: 6.

Here the CDR3 DNA reads TGTGCCAGCTCACCTCAGGGGGCCTCGAACACCGGGGAGCTGTTTTTT. Amino acid sequence: CASSPQGASNTGELFF. This chain connects TRBV18 to TRBJ2-2; 8 bases are a match to TRBD1. The CDR3 totals 16 residues. After removal of 3 bases from V and 0 bases from J, the junction contained 3 bases not matched to a gene. Germline V gene lookup returns CDR1 KGHSH and CDR2 LQKENI.

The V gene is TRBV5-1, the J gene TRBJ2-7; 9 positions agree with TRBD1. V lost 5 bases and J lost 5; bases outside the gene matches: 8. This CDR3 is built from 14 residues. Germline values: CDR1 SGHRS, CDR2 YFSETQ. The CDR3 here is CASRDRDRADEQYF. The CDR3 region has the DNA TGCGCCAGCAGGGACCGGGACAGGGCGGACGAGCAGTACTTC.

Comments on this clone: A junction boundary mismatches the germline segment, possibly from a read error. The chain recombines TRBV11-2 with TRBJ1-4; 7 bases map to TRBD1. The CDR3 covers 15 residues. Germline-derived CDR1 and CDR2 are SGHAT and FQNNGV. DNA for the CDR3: TGTGCCAGCAGCGTAGACAGGGAATCTAATGAAAAACTGTTTTTT. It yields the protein CASSVDRESNEKLFF.

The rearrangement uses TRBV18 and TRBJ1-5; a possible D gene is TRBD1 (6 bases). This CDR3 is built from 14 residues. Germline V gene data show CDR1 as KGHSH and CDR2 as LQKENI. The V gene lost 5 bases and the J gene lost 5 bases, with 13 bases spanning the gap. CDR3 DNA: TGTGCCAGCTCAACTACAGGGCCAGATCAGCCCCAGCATTTT. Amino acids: CASSTTGPDQPQHF.

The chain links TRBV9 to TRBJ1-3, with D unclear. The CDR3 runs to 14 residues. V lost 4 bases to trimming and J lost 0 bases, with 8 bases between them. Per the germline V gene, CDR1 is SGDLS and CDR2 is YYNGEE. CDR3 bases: TGTGCCAGCAGCCAGGATGACTCTGGAAACACCATATATTTT. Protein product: CASSQDDSGNTIYF.